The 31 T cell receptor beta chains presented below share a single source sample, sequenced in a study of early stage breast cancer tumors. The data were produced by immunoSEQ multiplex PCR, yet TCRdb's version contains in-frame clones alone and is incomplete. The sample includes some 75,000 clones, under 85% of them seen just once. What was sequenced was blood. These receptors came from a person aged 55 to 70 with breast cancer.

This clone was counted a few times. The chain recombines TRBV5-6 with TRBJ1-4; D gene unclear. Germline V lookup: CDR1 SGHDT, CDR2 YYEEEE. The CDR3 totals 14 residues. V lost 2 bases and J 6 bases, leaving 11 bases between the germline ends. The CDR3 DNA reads TGTGCCAGCAGCTTTCTTGGATCGGATGAAAAACTGTTTTTT. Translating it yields CASSFLGSDEKLFF.

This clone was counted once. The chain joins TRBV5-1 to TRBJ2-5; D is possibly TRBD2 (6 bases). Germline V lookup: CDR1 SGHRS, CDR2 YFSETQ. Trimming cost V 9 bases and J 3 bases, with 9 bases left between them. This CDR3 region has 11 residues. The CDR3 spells CATGEKETQYF. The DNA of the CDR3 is TGCGCCACGGGAGAGAAAGAGACCCAGTACTTC.

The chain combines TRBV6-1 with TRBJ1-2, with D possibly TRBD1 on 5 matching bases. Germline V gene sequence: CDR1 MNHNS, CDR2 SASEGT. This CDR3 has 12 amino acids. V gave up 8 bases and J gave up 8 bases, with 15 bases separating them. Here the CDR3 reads CASPGPLGGYTF. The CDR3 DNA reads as TGTGCCAGCCCGGGGCCCTTGGGGGGCTACACCTTC.

The CDR3 DNA sequence: TGTGCCAGCGCACTAGCGAACACCGGGGAGCTGTTTTTT. Its protein product is CASALANTGELFF. This rearrangement joins TRBV7-8 to TRBJ2-2; perhaps TRBD2 as D (5 bases). Germline V gives CDR1 SGHVS, CDR2 FQNEAQ. The CDR3 length is 13 residues. V was pared by 8 bases and J by 0 bases, with 7 bases between. The full variable domain, its missing parts supplied by reference TRBV7-8 and TRBJ2-2, is GAGVSQSPRYKVAKRGQDVALRCDPISGHVSLFWYQQALGQGPEFLTYFQNEAQLDKSGLPSDRFFAERPEGSVSTLKIQRTQQEDSAVYLCASALANTGELFFGEGSRLTVL.

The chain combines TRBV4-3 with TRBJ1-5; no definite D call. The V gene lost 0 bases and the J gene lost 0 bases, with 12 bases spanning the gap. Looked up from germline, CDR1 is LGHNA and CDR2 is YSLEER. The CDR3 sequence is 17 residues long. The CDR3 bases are TGCGCCAGCAGCCAAGATTACCGGACTAATAGCAATCAGCCCCAGCATTTT. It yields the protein CASSQDYRTNSNQPQHF.

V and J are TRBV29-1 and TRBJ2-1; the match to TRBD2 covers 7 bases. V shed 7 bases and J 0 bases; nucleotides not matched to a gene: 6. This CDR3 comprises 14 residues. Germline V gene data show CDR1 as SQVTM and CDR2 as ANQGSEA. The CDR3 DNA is TGCAGCGCTAATCCTAGCGGCTCCTACAATGAGCAGTTCTTC. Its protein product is CSANPSGSYNEQFF.

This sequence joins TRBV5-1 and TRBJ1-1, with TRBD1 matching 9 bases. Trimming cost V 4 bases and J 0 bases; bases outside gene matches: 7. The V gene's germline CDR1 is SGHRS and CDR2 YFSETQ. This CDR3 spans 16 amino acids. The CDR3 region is CASSLGTGLVNTEAFF. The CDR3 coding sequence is TGCGCCAGCAGCCTCGGGACAGGGTTAGTGAACACTGAAGCTTTCTTT. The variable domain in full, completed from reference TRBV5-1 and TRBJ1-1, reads KAGVTQTPRYLIKTRGQQVTLSCSPISGHRSVSWYQQTPGQGLQFLFEYFSETQRNKGNFPGRFSGRQFSNSRSEMNVSTLELGDSALYLCASSLGTGLVNTEAFFGQGTRLTVV.

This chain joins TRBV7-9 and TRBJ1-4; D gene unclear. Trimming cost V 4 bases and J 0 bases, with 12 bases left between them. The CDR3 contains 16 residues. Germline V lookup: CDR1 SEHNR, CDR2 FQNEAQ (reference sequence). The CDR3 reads CASSSKEVATNEKLFF. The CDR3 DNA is TGTGCCAGCAGCTCTAAAGAGGTTGCAACTAATGAAAAACTGTTTTTT.

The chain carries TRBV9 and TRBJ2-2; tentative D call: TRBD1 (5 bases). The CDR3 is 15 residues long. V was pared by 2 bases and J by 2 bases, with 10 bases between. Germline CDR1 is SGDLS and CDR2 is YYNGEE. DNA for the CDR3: TGTGCCAGCAGCGTCAGGGAACTCAACACCGGGGAGCTGTTTTTT. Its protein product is CASSVRELNTGELFF. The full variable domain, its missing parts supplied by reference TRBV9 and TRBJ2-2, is DSGVTQTPKHLITATGQRVTLRCSPRSGDLSVYWYQQSLDQGLQFLIQYYNGEERAKGNILERFSAQQFPDLHSELNLSSLELGDSALYFCASSVRELNTGELFFGEGSRLTVL.

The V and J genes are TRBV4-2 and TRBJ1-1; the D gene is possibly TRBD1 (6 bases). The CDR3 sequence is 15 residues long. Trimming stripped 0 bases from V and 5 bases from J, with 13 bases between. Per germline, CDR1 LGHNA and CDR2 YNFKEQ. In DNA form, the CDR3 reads TGTGCCAGCAGCCAAGATCGAGGGGGGAGTACTGAAGCTTTCTTT. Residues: CASSQDRGGSTEAFF.

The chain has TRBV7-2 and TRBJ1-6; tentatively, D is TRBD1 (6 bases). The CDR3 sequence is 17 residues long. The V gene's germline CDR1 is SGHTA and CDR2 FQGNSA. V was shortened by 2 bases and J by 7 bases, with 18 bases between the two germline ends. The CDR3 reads CASSLLRPGEWNSPLHF. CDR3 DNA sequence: TGTGCCAGCAGCTTATTAAGGCCAGGGGAATGGAATTCACCCCTCCACTTT.

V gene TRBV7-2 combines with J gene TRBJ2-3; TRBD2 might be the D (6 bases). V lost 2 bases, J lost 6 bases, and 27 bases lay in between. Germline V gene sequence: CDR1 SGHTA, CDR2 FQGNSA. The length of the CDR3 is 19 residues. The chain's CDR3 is CASSLLTLAPSLSRDTQYF. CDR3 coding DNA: TGTGCCAGCAGCTTATTGACACTAGCCCCGTCCTTATCGAGGGATACGCAGTATTTT.

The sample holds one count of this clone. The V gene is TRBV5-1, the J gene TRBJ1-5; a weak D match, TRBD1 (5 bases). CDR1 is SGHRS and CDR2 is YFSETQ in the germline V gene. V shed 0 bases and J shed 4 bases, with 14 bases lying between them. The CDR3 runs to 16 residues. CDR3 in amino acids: CASSLGPGEINQPQHF. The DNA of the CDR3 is TGCGCCAGCAGCTTGGGCCCGGGGGAAATTAATCAGCCCCAGCATTTT.

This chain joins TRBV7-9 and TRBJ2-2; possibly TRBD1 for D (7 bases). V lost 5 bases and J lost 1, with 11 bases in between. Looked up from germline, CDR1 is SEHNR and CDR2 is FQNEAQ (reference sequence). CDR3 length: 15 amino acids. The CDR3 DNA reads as TGTGCCAGCAGCCGACAGGGACTGAACACCGGGGAGCTGTTTTTT. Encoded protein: CASSRQGLNTGELFF.

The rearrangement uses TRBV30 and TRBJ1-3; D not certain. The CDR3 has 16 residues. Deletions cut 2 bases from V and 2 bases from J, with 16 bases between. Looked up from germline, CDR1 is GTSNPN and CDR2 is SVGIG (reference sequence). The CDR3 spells CAWSSSMALAGNTIYF. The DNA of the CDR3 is TGTGCCTGGAGTTCCTCGATGGCCTTAGCTGGAAACACCATATATTTT.

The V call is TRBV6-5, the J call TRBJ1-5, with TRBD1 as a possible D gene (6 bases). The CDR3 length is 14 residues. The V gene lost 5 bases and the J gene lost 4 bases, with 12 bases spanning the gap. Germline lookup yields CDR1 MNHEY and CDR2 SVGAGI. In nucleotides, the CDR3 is TGTGCCAGCAGTCCAGGACAGCTTAATCAGCCCCAGCATTTT. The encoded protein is CASSPGQLNQPQHF.

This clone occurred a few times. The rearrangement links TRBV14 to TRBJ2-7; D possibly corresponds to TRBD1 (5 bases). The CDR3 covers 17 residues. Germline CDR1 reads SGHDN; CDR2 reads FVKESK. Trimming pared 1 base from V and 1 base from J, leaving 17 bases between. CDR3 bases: TGTGCCAGCAGCCAAGGACGAACATTGACAGCTTCCTACGAGCAGTACTTC. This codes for CASSQGRTLTASYEQYF. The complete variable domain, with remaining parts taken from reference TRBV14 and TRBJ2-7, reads EAGVTQFPSHSVIEKGQTVTLRCDPISGHDNLYWYRRVMGKEIKFLLHFVKESKQDESGMPNNRFLAERTGGTYSTLKVQPAELEDSGVYFCASSQGRTLTASYEQYFGPGTRLTVT.

CDR3 sequence: CATSTPGLAGLEQYF. CDR3 nucleotides: TGTGCCACCAGCACACCGGGACTAGCGGGGTTAGAGCAGTACTTC. This chain links TRBV15 with TRBJ2-7; TRBD2 agrees at 13 bases. This CDR3 region has 15 residues. The V gene's germline CDR1 is LNHNV and CDR2 YYDKDF (reference sequence). The J segment lost 7 bases and the V segment lost 4 bases, leaving 7 bases of the junction unmatched.

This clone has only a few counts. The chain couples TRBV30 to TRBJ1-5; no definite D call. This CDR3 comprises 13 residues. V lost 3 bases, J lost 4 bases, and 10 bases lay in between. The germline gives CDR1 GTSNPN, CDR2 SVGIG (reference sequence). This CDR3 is CAWRDRGNQPQHF. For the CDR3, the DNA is TGTGCCTGGAGGGATCGAGGGAATCAGCCCCAGCATTTT. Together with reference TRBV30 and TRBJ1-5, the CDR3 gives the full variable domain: SQTIHQWPATLVQPVGSPLSLECTVEGTSNPNLYWYRQAAGRGLQLLFYSVGIGQISSEVPQNLSASRPQDRQFILSSKKLLLSDSGFYLCAWRDRGNQPQHFGDGTRLSIL.

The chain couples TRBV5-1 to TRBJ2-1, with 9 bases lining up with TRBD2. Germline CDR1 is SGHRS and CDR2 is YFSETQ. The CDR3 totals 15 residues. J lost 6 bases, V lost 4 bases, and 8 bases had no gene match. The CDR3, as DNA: TGCGCCAGCAGCCCCCGCGGTAGCGGGAGCAATGAGCAGTTCTTC. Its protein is CASSPRGSGSNEQFF.

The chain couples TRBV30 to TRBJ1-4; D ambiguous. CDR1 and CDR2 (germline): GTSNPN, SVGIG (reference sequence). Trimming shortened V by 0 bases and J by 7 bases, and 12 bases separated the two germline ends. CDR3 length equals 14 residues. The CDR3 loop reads CAWSVQTGGEKLFF. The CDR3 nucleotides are TGTGCCTGGAGTGTACAAACGGGAGGTGAAAAACTGTTTTTT.

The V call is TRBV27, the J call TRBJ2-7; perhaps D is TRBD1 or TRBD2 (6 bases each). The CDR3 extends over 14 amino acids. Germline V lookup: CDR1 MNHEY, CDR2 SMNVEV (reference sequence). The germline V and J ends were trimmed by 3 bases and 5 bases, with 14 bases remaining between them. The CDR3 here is CASSFSGGRDEQYF. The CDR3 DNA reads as TGTGCCAGCAGTTTCTCCGGGGGCCGGGACGAGCAGTACTTC.

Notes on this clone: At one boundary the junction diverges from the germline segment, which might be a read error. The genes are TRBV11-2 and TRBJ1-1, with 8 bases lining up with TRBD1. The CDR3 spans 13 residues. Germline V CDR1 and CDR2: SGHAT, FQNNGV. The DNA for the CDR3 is TGTGTCAGCAGCTGGAGACAGGGGAATGAAGCTTTCTTT. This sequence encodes CVSSWRQGNEAFF. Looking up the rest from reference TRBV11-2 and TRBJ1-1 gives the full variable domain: EAGVAQSPRYKIIEKRQSVAFWCNPISGHATLYWYQQILGQGPKLLIQFQNNGVVDDSQLPKDRFSAERLKGVDSTLKIQPAKLEDSAVYLCVSSWRQGNEAFFGQGTRLTVV.

CDR3 sequence (DNA): TGTGCCAGCAGCTTAGATCTAGGGAACACCGGGGAGCTGTTTTTT. Encoded protein: CASSLDLGNTGELFF. The chain combines TRBV11-3 with TRBJ2-2; no clear D gene. This CDR3 is 15 amino acids long. The ends were cut back, 0 bases at V and 1 base at J, with 6 bases in the middle. Germline V gene data show CDR1 as SGHNT and CDR2 as YENEEA.

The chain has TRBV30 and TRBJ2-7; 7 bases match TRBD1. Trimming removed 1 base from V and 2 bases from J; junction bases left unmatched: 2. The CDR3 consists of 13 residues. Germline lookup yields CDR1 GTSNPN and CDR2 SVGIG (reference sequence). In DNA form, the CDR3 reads TGTGCCTGGAGTGCCGGGACAGCCTACGAGCAGTACTTC. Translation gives CAWSAGTAYEQYF.

CDR3 in amino acids: CARSLQPNYEQYF. The CDR3 DNA is TGTGCCCGCTCCTTACAGCCCAACTACGAGCAGTACTTC. The genes are TRBV27 and TRBJ2-7, with D unclear. CDR1 and CDR2 (germline): MNHEY, SMNVEV (reference sequence). V was trimmed by 11 bases and J by 3 bases, leaving 17 bases between them. This CDR3 has 13 amino acids.

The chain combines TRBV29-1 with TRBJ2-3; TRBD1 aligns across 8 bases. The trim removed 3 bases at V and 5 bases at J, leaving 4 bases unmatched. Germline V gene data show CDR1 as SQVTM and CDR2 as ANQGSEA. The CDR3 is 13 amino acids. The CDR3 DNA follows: TGCAGCGTTGATCAGGGGGCGGGAGATACGCAGTATTTT. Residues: CSVDQGAGDTQYF.

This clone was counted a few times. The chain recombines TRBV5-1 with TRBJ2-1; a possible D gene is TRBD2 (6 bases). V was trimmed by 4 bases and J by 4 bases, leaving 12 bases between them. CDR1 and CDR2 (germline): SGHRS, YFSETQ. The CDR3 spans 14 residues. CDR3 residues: CASSKSTSYNEQFF. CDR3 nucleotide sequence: TGCGCCAGCAGCAAATCGACTAGTTACAATGAGCAGTTCTTC.

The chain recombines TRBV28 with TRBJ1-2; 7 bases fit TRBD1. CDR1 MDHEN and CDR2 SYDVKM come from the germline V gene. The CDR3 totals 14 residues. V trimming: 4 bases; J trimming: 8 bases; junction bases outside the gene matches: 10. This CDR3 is CASSSTGSLGGYTF. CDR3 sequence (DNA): TGTGCCAGCAGTTCGACAGGGTCTCTGGGAGGCTACACCTTC.

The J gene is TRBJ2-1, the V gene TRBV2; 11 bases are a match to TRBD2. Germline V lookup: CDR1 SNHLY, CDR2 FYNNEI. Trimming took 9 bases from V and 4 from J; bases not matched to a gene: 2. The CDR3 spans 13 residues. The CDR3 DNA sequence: TGTGCCAGTGGGACTAGCGGATACAATGAGCAGTTCTTC. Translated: CASGTSGYNEQFF. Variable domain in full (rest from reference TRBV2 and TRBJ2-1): EPEVTQTPSHQVTQMGQEVILRCVPISNHLYFYWYRQILGQKVEFLVSFYNNEISEKSEIFDDQFSVERPDGSNFTLKIRSTKLEDSAMYFCASGTSGYNEQFFGPGTRLTVL.

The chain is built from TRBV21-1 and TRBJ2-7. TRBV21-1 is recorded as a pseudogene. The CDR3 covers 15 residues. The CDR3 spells CAAPEGGDSSYEQYF. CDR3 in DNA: TGTGCCGCTCCCGAAGGGGGGGACAGTTCCTACGAGCAGTACTTC.